The clone carrying this T cell receptor (beta chain) appeared a few times. The antigen is unknown. Per the germline V gene, CDR1 is LGHNA and CDR2 is YNFKEQ. V was pared by 4 bases and J by 7 bases, with 7 bases of the junction left unmatched. The CDR3 has 15 amino acids. This entry belongs to a study of beta chain features in type 1 diabetes. Study-level results: All four CD4+ subsets of Type 1 diabetes patients contained TCRB CDR3s that were moderately but significantly shorter.

Isolated RNA was reverse transcribed in full, so expressed TCRB transcripts were sequenced. Here immunoSEQ multiplex PCR was the method, and the copy in TCRdb shows in-frame clones only, minus some. The repertoire holds under 900,000 clones, with roughly 15% as singletons. This chain connects TRBV4-2 to TRBJ2-1, with 10 bases fitting TRBD1. The clonotype originates from a young woman in good health. The material sequenced was naive CD4+ T cells from blood. The CDR3 region has the DNA TGTGCCAGCAGCCGGACCGGGACAGGGGTTAATGAGCAGTTCTTC. This translates into CASSRTGTGVNEQFF.